This T cell receptor (beta chain) was observed in a study of shared clonotypes between healthy human individuals. General study findings and limits: Relative to clonotypes present in all four donors, those not shared had lower generation probabilities. Naive subsets tended to show greater estimated richness than memory subsets.

In the naive CD8 group, cells lacked CD45RO and were positively selected for CCR7, so terminally differentiated effector memory CD45RA+ cells were left out. V lost 4 bases and J lost 8; bases outside the gene matches: 12. CDR3 length equals 18 residues. CDR1 SGHNT and CDR2 YYREEE come from the germline V gene (reference sequence). Method: immunoSEQ multiplex PCR; TCRdb's copy keeps in-frame clones and lacks some. The table shows under 700,000 clones, with roughly 96% occurring only once. With respect to this clone: What it binds is unknown.

The origin of this receptor is a woman younger than 45 in good health. The sequenced sample was naive CD8+ T cells sorted from blood. The chain is built from TRBV5-4 and TRBJ2-1; the match to TRBD2 covers 16 bases. Here the CDR3 reads CASSPGLAGGLRVDEQFF. The DNA for the CDR3 is TGTGCCAGCAGCCCGGGACTAGCGGGAGGGCTTAGGGTCGATGAGCAGTTCTTC.